Listed below are T cell receptor beta chains from one sample, sequenced in a study of Ad26.COV2.S vaccination and SARS-CoV-2 variants. TCRdb's table, derived via immunoSEQ multiplex PCR, lists solely in-frame clones and lacks some. This table has around 400,000 clones, about 88% appearing once. Here the sequenced sample was peripheral blood, taken in a trial of Ad26.COV2.S vaccine versus placebo. The receptors here all came from a person aged 18-65 years who received the Ad26.COV2.S COVID-19 vaccine or a placebo. CDR3s include the opening cysteine and the closing phenylalanine or tryptophan. Each record gives: V gene, J gene, clone size, D gene, CDR3 protein, CDR3 DNA. The D gene is left open where the match is weak. Not every row has a clone size; where given, it reads once, few, many or a size class.

TRBV12-1	TRBJ1-4	-	-	CASTTWGGEKLFF	TGTGCCAGCACCACCTGGGGCGGGGAAAAACTGTTTTTT
TRBV14	TRBJ1-1	-	-	CASSQVKGPNTEAFF	TGTGCCAGCAGCCAAGTGAAGGGCCCGAACACTGAAGCTTTCTTT
TRBV3-1/TRBV3-2	TRBJ2-2	-	TRBD2	CASSRPAGERGVGSTGELFF	TGTGCCAGCAGCCGGCCGGCGGGAGAGCGGGGAGTGGGTAGCACCGGGGAGCTGTTTTTT
TRBV11-3	TRBJ2-1	-	-	CASSLDQEQFF	TGTGCCAGCAGCTTAGACCAGGAGCAGTTCTTC
TRBV18	TRBJ2-2	-	TRBD1	CASSLRTGDTGELFF	TGTGCCAGCTCATTACGGACAGGGGACACCGGGGAGCTGTTTTTT
TRBV29-1	TRBJ2-5	-	TRBD1	CSANRGNQETQYF	TGCAGCGCTAACAGGGGGAATCAAGAGACCCAGTACTTC
TRBV28	TRBJ2-7	-	-	CASSPSWGEQYF	TGTGCCAGCAGCCCCAGCTGGGGCGAGCAGTACTTC
TRBV6-4	TRBJ1-2	-	TRBD1	CASRQGASYGYTF	TGTGCCAGCAGACAGGGGGCCAGCTATGGCTACACCTTC
TRBV25-1	TRBJ1-4	-	TRBD1	CASSRTGTNEKLFF	TGTGCCAGCAGCCGGACAGGCACTAATGAAAAACTGTTTTTT
TRBV5-1	TRBJ2-2	-	TRBD2	CASSSPGTSGRAPSPSGLFF	TGCGCCAGCAGCTCCCCCGGGACTAGCGGGAGGGCCCCGTCTCCGAGTGGGCTGTTTTTT
TRBV13	TRBJ2-3	-	TRBD2	CASSAQGLAGGLSTDTQYF	TGTGCCAGCAGCGCCCAGGGACTAGCGGGAGGCCTCAGCACAGATACGCAGTATTTT
TRBV11-2	TRBJ1-4	-	-	CASSLVFRRGDEKLFF	TGTGCCAGCAGCTTAGTCTTTCGGAGGGGAGATGAAAAACTGTTTTTT
TRBV5-6	TRBJ1-6	-	-	CASSLGGLGSYNSPLHF	TGTGCCAGCAGCTTGGGGGGGCTCGGATCCTATAATTCACCCCTCCACTTT
TRBV5-6	TRBJ2-7	-	-	CASSRARSYEQYF	TGTGCCAGCAGCAGGGCCCGCTCCTACGAGCAGTACTTC
TRBV3-1/TRBV3-2	TRBJ2-1	-	TRBD2	CASSPLAVSYNEQFF	TGTGCCAGCAGCCCACTAGCGGTCTCCTACAATGAGCAGTTCTTC
TRBV28	TRBJ2-6	-	-	CASSIHRLRPPQGGANVLTF	TGTGCCAGCAGTATCCACAGGTTAAGGCCTCCCCAAGGGGGGGCCAACGTCCTGACTTTC
TRBV10-3	TRBJ2-7	-	TRBD1	CAISESKLDRGQHEQYF	TGTGCCATCAGTGAGTCGAAATTGGACAGGGGGCAACACGAGCAGTACTTC
TRBV3-1/TRBV3-2	TRBJ2-7	-	TRBD2	CASSPTSGYSYEQYF	TGTGCCAGCAGCCCAACTAGCGGGTATTCCTACGAGCAGTACTTC
TRBV4-1	TRBJ2-5	-	TRBD1	CASSQRPGQPQETQYF	TGCGCCAGCAGCCAACGACCGGGACAGCCGCAAGAGACCCAGTACTTC
TRBV3-1/TRBV3-2	TRBJ1-1	-	-	CASSLEGGKEAFF	TGTGCCAGCAGCCTTGAGGGGGGAAAAGAAGCTTTCTTT
TRBV24-1	TRBJ2-2	-	-	CATSIWATGELFF	TGTGCCACCAGTATCTGGGCGACCGGGGAGCTGTTTTTT
TRBV4-3	TRBJ2-1	-	TRBD2	CASSQETASGTYNEQFF	TGCGCCAGCAGCCAAGAAACGGCTAGCGGGACTTACAATGAGCAGTTCTTC
TRBV7-3	TRBJ2-1	-	TRBD1	CASSIRPGQGNNEQFF	TGTGCCAGCAGCATCCGGCCGGGACAGGGGAACAATGAGCAGTTCTTC
TRBV20-1	TRBJ2-3	-	-	CSARVRDTQYF	TGCAGTGCTAGAGTCCGGGATACGCAGTATTTT
TRBV18	TRBJ2-3	-	-	CASSRRQDPSTDTQYF	TGTGCCAGCTCAAGGAGACAGGACCCTAGCACAGATACGCAGTATTTT
TRBV7-2	TRBJ1-5	-	TRBD1	CASSLTGADDQPQHF	TGTGCCAGCAGCTTAACAGGGGCGGATGATCAGCCCCAGCATTTT
TRBV9	TRBJ1-2	-	TRBD1	CASSGQGDPDYGYTF	TGTGCCAGCAGCGGACAGGGGGACCCTGACTATGGCTACACCTTC
TRBV9	TRBJ1-2	many	TRBD1	CASSTDRGDYGYTF	TGTGCCAGCAGCACGGACAGGGGGGACTATGGCTACACCTTC
TRBV7-7	TRBJ2-2	-	-	CASSLGTGNTGELFF	TGTGCTAGCAGCTTAGGGACGGGAAACACCGGGGAGCTGTTTTTT
TRBV24-1	TRBJ2-7	-	-	CATGGPGLGGEQYF	TGTGCCACCGGGGGACCAGGGCTCGGCGGCGAGCAGTACTTC
TRBV5-5	TRBJ2-5	once	TRBD1	CASSFLGTGEETQYF	TGTGCCAGCAGCTTCTTAGGGACAGGGGAAGAGACCCAGTACTTC
TRBV25-1	TRBJ1-5	-	-	CASSLRGNQPQHF	TGTGCCAGCAGTCTGAGGGGGAATCAGCCCCAGCATTTT
TRBV7-9	TRBJ2-3	-	-	CASSFGGPGGTDTQYF	TGTGCCAGCAGCTTCGGCGGGCCTGGGGGCACAGATACGCAGTATTTT
TRBV30	TRBJ2-7	-	TRBD2	CAWSASVAGTLGYEQYF	TGTGCCTGGAGTGCTTCGGTAGCGGGAACCCTCGGATACGAGCAGTACTTC
TRBV25-1	TRBJ1-2	-	-	CASSPANYGYTF	TGTGCCAGCAGCCCAGCAAACTATGGCTACACCTTC
TRBV6-2/TRBV6-3	TRBJ2-7	once	TRBD2	CASSYGLAGAYEQYF	TGTGCCAGCAGTTACGGTCTAGCGGGTGCCTACGAGCAGTACTTC
TRBV6-1	TRBJ2-1	-	-	CASKLEGAISGEQFF	TGTGCCAGCAAGTTGGAGGGAGCGATATCCGGGGAGCAGTTCTTC
TRBV6-1	TRBJ2-5	-	-	CASSDEHRSGGETQYF	TGTGCCAGCAGTGATGAACACAGGTCGGGTGGGGAGACCCAGTACTTC
TRBV18	TRBJ2-7	-	-	CASSPGSSYEQYF	TGTGCCAGCTCACCCGGGAGCTCCTACGAGCAGTACTTC
TRBV7-3	TRBJ1-1	-	-	CASSLTPGFAEAFF	TGTGCCAGCAGCTTAACGCCAGGGTTCGCTGAAGCTTTCTTT
TRBV5-1	TRBJ1-3	few	-	CASSLAGGGNTIYF	TGCGCCAGCAGCTTGGCAGGCGGTGGAAACACCATATATTTT
TRBV6-4	TRBJ1-6	-	-	CASSRQNSPLHF	TGTGCCAGCAGTCGACAGAATTCACCCCTCCACTTT
TRBV15	TRBJ1-6	-	TRBD1	CATSPQGARSPLHF	TGTGCCACCAGCCCCCAGGGGGCGAGGTCACCCCTCCACTTT
TRBV4-2	TRBJ2-1	-	-	CASSQPDFSSYNEQFF	TGTGCCAGCAGCCAGCCGGACTTCTCCTCCTACAATGAGCAGTTCTTC
TRBV15	TRBJ1-2	once	TRBD1	CATSSGYNRGRGYTF	TGTGCCACCAGCAGCGGCTATAACAGGGGGCGAGGCTACACCTTC
TRBV11-2	TRBJ2-1	once	TRBD2	CASSFSGTSSYNEQFF	TGTGCCAGCAGCTTTAGCGGGACGAGCTCCTACAATGAGCAGTTCTTC
TRBV7-3	TRBJ1-2	-	TRBD1	CASSLGTGDGYTF	TGTGCCAGCAGCTTGGGGACAGGGGATGGCTACACCTTC
TRBV27	TRBJ2-1	medium-sized	-	CATSGKANEQFF	TGTGCCACCAGTGGAAAGGCGAATGAGCAGTTCTTC
TRBV6-5	TRBJ1-2	-	TRBD1	CASSLGQAYGYTF	TGTGCCAGCAGCCTGGGACAGGCCTATGGCTACACCTTC
TRBV6-5	TRBJ2-3	-	-	CASSYSYSTDTQYF	TGTGCCAGCAGTTACTCCTACAGCACAGATACGCAGTATTTT
TRBV21-1	TRBJ2-3	-	-	CASPVGWERDTQYF	TGTGCCAGCCCGGTGGGGTGGGAGAGAGATACGCAGTATTTT
TRBV12-5	TRBJ2-1	once	-	CASGFPSSYNEQFF	TGTGCTAGTGGTTTCCCCAGCAGTTACAATGAGCAGTTCTTC
TRBV2	TRBJ2-1	-	-	CASSAPSRDEQFF	TGTGCCAGCAGTGCTCCTAGCCGGGATGAGCAGTTCTTC
TRBV7-8	TRBJ2-1	-	TRBD2	CASSLVSGGIEQFF	TGTGCCAGCAGCTTAGTTAGCGGGGGTATTGAGCAGTTCTTC